The clone carrying this T cell receptor (beta chain) has more than one count but fewer than ten. Sequencing of TCR beta, carried out with a high-throughput approach, was applied to CD8+ and CD4+ T cells from the blood. TEMRA cells were FACS-enriched, while CD8+ and CD4+ T cells were negatively isolated. V shed 5 bases and J shed 2 bases, with 10 bases lying between them. Looked up from germline, CDR1 is SQVTM and CDR2 is ANQGSEA. The CDR3 covers 12 residues. This entry comes from a study of CD8 T cells in Susac syndrome. Random-hexamer reverse transcription was applied to roughly 0.5 to 1 ug RNA. TCR beta CDR3 was amplified by immunoSEQ multiplex PCR. This amplification extended across 54 Vbeta and 13 Jbeta segments. TCRdb analysed the immunoSEQ multiplex PCR reads with MiXCR anew, one entry per CDR3 protein. The sample has over 150,000 distinct CDR3 sequences, roughly 94% seen once.

The sequenced sample consisted of CD4+ T cells from PBMCs. The source of this sequence is a human donor with Susac syndrome. The chain joins TRBV29-1 to TRBJ2-7; unclear D gene. CDR3 in DNA: TGCAGCGTTCTTACACCTGCCTACGAGCAGTACTTC. This encodes CSVLTPAYEQYF.